At least ten counts were recorded for the clone carrying this T cell receptor beta chain. What it binds is unknown. Quantitative 5'-RACE with molecular barcodes produced the TCR beta libraries. TCRdb re-analysed the 5' RACE reads in MiXCR, keeping a single row per CDR3 protein. Among around 160,000 distinct CDR3 sequences listed, 11% were seen once. This specimen belongs to a study of CD8 T cells in ankylosing spondylitis. General observations from the study: What appeared characteristic of ankylosing spondylitis blood was a TCR beta motif of fewer than ten highly homologous variants.

This CDR3 has 13 amino acids. Germline V gene lookup returns CDR1 MNHEY and CDR2 SMNVEV (reference sequence). V gave up 6 bases and J gave up 2 bases, with 10 bases separating them. This chain uses TRBV27 with TRBJ1-1; weak D call: TRBD1 (5 bases). The receptor comes from a male donor with ankylosing spondylitis or in good health (not recorded which). The sequenced sample was blood, either unsorted or a sorted T cell fraction (not recorded which). The CDR3 DNA follows: TGTGCCAGCAGCCCCAGGGCCAACACTGAAGCTTTCTTT. Its translation is CASSPRANTEAFF.